This record concerns one T cell receptor (beta chain) sequence. Antigen: not known. Germline V gene data show CDR1 as SGHDN and CDR2 as FVKESK. The CDR3 runs to 12 residues. 5' RACE that incorporated UMI labels was used to prepare the TRB cDNA libraries. Following a re-call of the 5' RACE reads, TCRdb has one entry per CDR3 protein and lacks DNA. The sample's table shows some 7,000 distinct CDR3 sequences. This sample is drawn from a study of CXCR3-negative and CXCR3-positive naive CD8 T cells. Notes on the study in general: CD5 surface expression was similar among naive subsets, and TCR strength was estimated by inference from TRB CDR3 properties. A higher hydrophobicity marked the TRB CDR3s of CXCR3-positive naive cells versus CXCR3-negative naive cells.

The V and J genes are TRBV14 and TRBJ2-3. This receptor was identified in a human donor in good health. Some clones in this sample may be carry-over from other donors' samples. Specimen: naive CXCR3+ CD8+ T cells from blood. Documented subset: CD45RO-CCR7+CD27+CD95- naive CD8+ T cells expressing CXCR3 (TNR3+). CDR3 loop: CASSQVEDTQYF.